One sample yielded the 5 T cell receptor beta chains listed below, sequenced in a study of identical twins. MiXCR, applied by TCRdb to the 5' RACE reads, yields one record per CDR3 protein. Here the sample spans 520,000 or so distinct CDR3 sequences, roughly a fifth being singletons. The data were also submitted as part of a second study, on T cells expressing NK-cell markers.

Sample: CD4+ T cells sorted from blood. The source is a young woman in good health.

This clonotype appeared a few times. The rearrangement joins TRBV5-5 to TRBJ2-1; unclear D gene. The CDR3 consists of 15 residues. Germline CDR1 SGHKS, CDR2 YYEKEE (reference sequence). V shed 2 bases and J shed 0 bases, with 9 bases lying between them. The CDR3 coding sequence is TGTGCCAGCAGCTTATCCCACTTCTCCTACAATGAGCAGTTCTTC. Translation gives CASSLSHFSYNEQFF. The full variable domain, with the rest looked up from reference TRBV5-5 and TRBJ2-1, is DAGVTQSPTHLIKTRGQQVTLRCSPISGHKSVSWYQQVLGQGPQFIFQYYEKEERGRGNFPDRFSARQFPNYSSELNVNALLLGDSALYLCASSLSHFSYNEQFFGPGTRLTVL.

There are a few counts of this clonotype. The CDR3 DNA follows: TGTGCCAGCAGCCAAGATGGGGACTATTCTAATGAGCAGTTCTTC. It codes for CASSQDGDYSNEQFF. The rearrangement links TRBV3-1 to TRBJ2-1; 7 bases are a match to TRBD2. V was pared by 0 bases and J by 7 bases, with 6 bases of the junction left unmatched. The length of the CDR3 is 15 residues. Germline V lookup: CDR1 LGHDT, CDR2 YNNKEL (reference sequence).

This chain's CDR3 is CSASSGAGAASEQYF. In DNA, the CDR3 is TGCAGTGCTAGTTCGGGGGCAGGTGCAGCCAGCGAGCAGTACTTC. The V and J genes are TRBV20-1 and TRBJ2-7; either TRBD1 or TRBD2 may fit D (6 bases each). The CDR3 spans 15 residues. CDR1 and CDR2 (germline): DFQATT, SNEGSKA (reference sequence). V lost 3 bases to trimming and J lost 6 bases, with 21 bases between them.

This clonotype was observed many times. The V gene is TRBV10-3, the J gene TRBJ2-7, with 11 bases lining up with TRBD2. Per germline, CDR1 ENHRY and CDR2 SYGVKD. CDR3 length equals 14 residues. Trimming cost V 3 bases and J 3 bases; bases outside gene matches: 1. The CDR3 loop is CAISDGTSGYEQYF. The DNA for the CDR3 is TGTGCCATCAGTGACGGGACTAGCGGCTACGAGCAGTACTTC.

V usage is TRBV5-6 and J usage is TRBJ1-1; D is possibly TRBD1 (6 bases). Germline CDR1 reads SGHDT; CDR2 reads YYEEEE. The V end lost 4 bases, the J end lost 1 base, and 14 bases lay between the germline ends. This CDR3 spans 15 amino acids. The CDR3 spells CASSPPLQGNTEAFF. CDR3 coding DNA: TGTGCCAGCAGCCCCCCCTTACAGGGGAACACTGAAGCTTTCTTT.